This is a list of T cell receptor beta chains from one sample in a study of beta chain features in type 1 diabetes. This table comes from immunoSEQ multiplex PCR, and its TCRdb copy is limited to in-frame clones, with some not included. This table holds 130,000 or so clones, about 17% found once. The source material was central memory CD4+ T cells from blood. The source of these receptors is a man aged 25 to 40 with type 1 diabetes. CDR3s include the opening cysteine and the closing phenylalanine or tryptophan.

V gene: TRBV19; CDR3 length: 13; CDR3 protein: CASRNTRGETQYF
V gene: TRBV19; CDR3 length: 12; CDR3 protein: CASSTQEGAQYF
V gene: TRBV14; CDR3 length: 13; CDR3 protein: CASSQGINTEAFF
V gene: TRBV14; CDR3 length: 15; CDR3 protein: CASSQVLGMGETQYF
V gene: TRBV4-3; CDR3 length: 17; CDR3 protein: CASSQAPPGRAGDTIYF
V gene: TRBV4-3; CDR3 length: 17; CDR3 protein: CASSQETGTLNTGELFF
V gene: TRBV4-3; CDR3 length: 16; CDR3 protein: CASSQFPGGLPDTQYF
V gene: TRBV29-1; CDR3 length: 13; CDR3 protein: CSASRDASYEQYF
V gene: TRBV4-3; CDR3 length: 14; CDR3 protein: CASSPGTITDTQYF
V gene: TRBV14; CDR3 length: 16; CDR3 protein: CASSQDWTGAWETQYF
V gene: TRBV4-2; CDR3 length: 14; CDR3 protein: CASSQVAAAYGYTF
V gene: TRBV19; CDR3 length: 14; CDR3 protein: CASSGTVGLYEQYF
V gene: TRBV18; CDR3 length: 12; CDR3 protein: CASSSDSYEQYF
V gene: TRBV7-2; CDR3 length: 13; CDR3 protein: CASSLTGNEKLFF
V gene: TRBV11-2; CDR3 length: 15; CDR3 protein: CASSISGGSNSPLHF
V gene: TRBV29-1; CDR3 length: 15; CDR3 protein: CSALGTPSDNEKLFF
V gene: TRBV5-1; CDR3 length: 13; CDR3 protein: CASSPEYQETQYF
V gene: TRBV29-1; CDR3 length: 15; CDR3 protein: CSVEGDRTKNTEAFF
V gene: TRBV29-1; CDR3 length: 13; CDR3 protein: CSAGQPNTGELFF
V gene: TRBV5-6; CDR3 length: 11; CDR3 protein: CATGRSDTQYF
V gene: TRBV11-2; CDR3 length: 16; CDR3 protein: CASSSLRGNSGNTIYF
V gene: TRBV19; CDR3 length: 13; CDR3 protein: CASSPTIYNEQFF
V gene: TRBV30; CDR3 length: 13; CDR3 protein: CAWSVGAGNEQFF
V gene: TRBV2; CDR3 length: 17; CDR3 protein: CASRNRLAGAYTDTQYF
V gene: TRBV10-3; CDR3 length: 15; CDR3 protein: CAISDPGTTHYEQYF
V gene: TRBV10-2; CDR3 length: 13; CDR3 protein: CAGAWGRTDTQYF
V gene: TRBV10-3; CDR3 length: 14; CDR3 protein: CAIRLPGQGFEQFF
V gene: TRBV18; CDR3 length: 16; CDR3 protein: CASSPIAQDFNYGYTF
V gene: TRBV9; CDR3 length: 14; CDR3 protein: CASSQTGFTDTQYF
V gene: TRBV5-1; CDR3 length: 15; CDR3 protein: CASSGDRGRKNIQYF
V gene: TRBV30; CDR3 length: 15; CDR3 protein: CAWSQQGRLNSPLHF
V gene: TRBV2; CDR3 length: 13; CDR3 protein: CASSEARDSPLHF
V gene: TRBV18; CDR3 length: 15; CDR3 protein: CASSRRGGPDEKLFF
V gene: TRBV6-5; CDR3 length: 15; CDR3 protein: CASREETGWNYGYTF
V gene: TRBV6-6; CDR3 length: 15; CDR3 protein: CASSYAGTGGHEQYF
V gene: TRBV19; CDR3 length: 13; CDR3 protein: CAMTDTGGTEAFF
V gene: TRBV5-4; CDR3 length: 14; CDR3 protein: CASMGLAGGGEQFF
V gene: TRBV5-1; CDR3 length: 15; CDR3 protein: CASSLTGTGVDTQYF
V gene: TRBV7-6; CDR3 length: 15; CDR3 protein: CASSLAPDSTYEQYF
V gene: TRBV4-1; CDR3 length: 15; CDR3 protein: CASSQDGQGGEKLFF
V gene: TRBV29-1; CDR3 length: 11; CDR3 protein: CSVRPDTEAFF
V gene: TRBV9; CDR3 length: 15; CDR3 protein: CASSVGLGGSDTQYF
V gene: TRBV7-2; CDR3 length: 15; CDR3 protein: CASSSPGQGGNTIYF
V gene: TRBV7-2; CDR3 length: 14; CDR3 protein: CASSQAPSSYEQYF
V gene: TRBV7-2; CDR3 length: 15; CDR3 protein: CASSLDGGAYNEQFF